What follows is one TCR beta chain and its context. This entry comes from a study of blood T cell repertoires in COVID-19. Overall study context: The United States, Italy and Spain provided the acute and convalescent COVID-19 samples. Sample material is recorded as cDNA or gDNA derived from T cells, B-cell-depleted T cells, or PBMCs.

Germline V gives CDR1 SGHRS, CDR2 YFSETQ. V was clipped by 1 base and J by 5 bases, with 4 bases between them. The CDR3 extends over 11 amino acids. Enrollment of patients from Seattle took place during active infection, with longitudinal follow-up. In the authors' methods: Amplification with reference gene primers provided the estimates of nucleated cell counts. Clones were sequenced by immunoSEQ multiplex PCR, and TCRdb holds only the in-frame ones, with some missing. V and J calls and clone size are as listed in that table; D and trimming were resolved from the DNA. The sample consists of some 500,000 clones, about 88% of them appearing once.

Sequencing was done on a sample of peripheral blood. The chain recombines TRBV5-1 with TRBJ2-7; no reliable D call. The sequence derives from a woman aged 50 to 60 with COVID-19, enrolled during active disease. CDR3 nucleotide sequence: TGCGCCAGCAGCTTGTCGGACGAGCAGTACTTC. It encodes CASSLSDEQYF.